Below are 24 T cell receptor beta chains sequenced from a single sample in a study of blood T cell repertoires in COVID-19. The protocol was immunoSEQ multiplex PCR, while the TCRdb copy is restricted to in-frame clones and leaves out a portion. The table includes approximately 230,000 clones, 87% detected once. The sample comprised PBMCs or T cells enriched from blood (not recorded which). These receptors were collected from a woman aged 25 to 39 with acute COVID-19.

CDR3 region: CASSSSEGQETQYF. The DNA for the CDR3 is TGTGCCAGCAGCTCCTCGGAGGGCCAAGAGACCCAGTACTTC. The genes are TRBV13 and TRBJ2-5; tentative D call: TRBD2 (6 bases). Looked up from germline, CDR1 is PRHDT and CDR2 is FYEKMQ (reference sequence). The V end was cut by 4 bases, the J end by 1 base, with 10 bases between. The CDR3 is 14 residues long.

CDR3 DNA sequence: TGTGCCAGCAGCCCTGGGGACAGCCTTAATTCACCCCTCCACTTT. Translation: CASSPGDSLNSPLHF. The chain couples TRBV9 to TRBJ1-6; TRBD1 aligns across 7 bases. The V and J ends lost 4 bases and 6 bases, in that order; junction bases with no gene match: 7. The germline gives CDR1 SGDLS, CDR2 YYNGEE. This CDR3 region has 15 residues.

This chain connects TRBV29-1 to TRBJ2-5, with 8 nucleotides matching TRBD2. The CDR3 length is 15 residues. CDR1 is SQVTM, CDR2 ANQGSEA, per germline. V gave up 2 bases and J gave up 1 base; unmatched junction bases: 6. The CDR3 region has the DNA TGCAGCGTTGAACCGGGAGCGGGGGCCCAAGAGACCCAGTACTTC. Protein: CSVEPGAGAQETQYF.

This rearrangement joins TRBV28 to TRBJ1-1, with 12 positions matching TRBD1. Germline trimming cut 5 bases from V and 1 base from J; bases unmatched to any gene: 8. Germline CDR1 reads MDHEN; CDR2 reads SYDVKM. The CDR3 sequence is 17 residues long. CDR3 in DNA: TGTGCCAGCAGTCCCGGGACAGGGGGCTTTGGGAACACTGAAGCTTTCTTT. Translated: CASSPGTGGFGNTEAFF.

In DNA, the CDR3 is TGTGCCAACCAACAGGGATCTAATGAAAAACTGTTTTTT. Translating it yields CANQQGSNEKLFF. This rearrangement joins TRBV2 to TRBJ1-4; tentative D call: TRBD1 (6 bases). Trimming stripped 10 bases from V and 3 bases from J, with 12 bases between. The germline V gene encodes CDR1 SNHLY and CDR2 FYNNEI. The CDR3 is 13 amino acids. The full variable domain, in which reference TRBV2 and TRBJ1-4 provide the parts outside the CDR3, is EPEVTQTPSHQVTQMGQEVILRCVPISNHLYFYWYRQILGQKVEFLVSFYNNEISEKSEIFDDQFSVERPDGSNFTLKIRSTKLEDSAMYFCANQQGSNEKLFFGSGTQLSVL.

V usage is TRBV5-1 and J usage is TRBJ2-7, with D possibly matching TRBD1 (6 bases). The CDR3 spans 14 residues. The germline V and J ends were trimmed by 2 bases and 5 bases, with 14 bases remaining between them. CDR1 and CDR2 (germline): SGHRS, YFSETQ. CDR3 sequence reads: CASSLDRIKDEQYF. CDR3 DNA: TGCGCCAGCAGCTTAGACAGGATTAAGGACGAGCAGTACTTC.

V usage is TRBV5-3 and J usage is TRBJ2-7; 8 nucleotides match TRBD2. TRBV5-3 is an ORF; its function is uncertain. The CDR3 contains 18 residues. V was pared by 1 base and J by 0 bases, with 12 bases of the junction left unmatched. CDR3 DNA: TGTGCCAGAAGCTTGTATAGCTCGGTAGCGGGGTACTCCTACGAGCAGTACTTC. It specifies CARSLYSSVAGYSYEQYF.

CDR3 DNA: TGTGCCAGCAGCGTGACAGGGGCCGCGGATCAGCCCCAGCATTTT. This encodes CASSVTGAADQPQHF. The chain is built from TRBV6-5 and TRBJ1-5, with 8 bases aligning to TRBD1. The V gene end was trimmed by 6 bases and the J gene end by 5 bases; junction bases not matched to a gene: 9. This CDR3 region has 15 residues. Germline-derived CDR1 and CDR2 are MNHEY and SVGAGI.

Only a few counts were recorded for this clone. The chain couples TRBV5-4 to TRBJ1-4, with D maybe TRBD1 (6 bases). The length of the CDR3 is 13 residues. Germline CDR1 and CDR2: SGHNT and YYREEE (reference sequence). Trimming took off 2 bases at V and 10 bases at J, with 12 bases between the two ends. The CDR3 here is CASSLGGETKLFF. The CDR3 DNA is TGTGCCAGCAGCTTAGGGGGGGAAACAAAACTGTTTTTT.

This clone was counted only a few times. This sequence joins TRBV4-1 and TRBJ2-2, with TRBD2 identical over 10 bases. CDR1 is MGHRA and CDR2 is YSYEKL in the germline V gene. V lost 2 bases and J lost 6; bases outside the gene matches: 12. The CDR3 consists of 18 residues. CDR3 bases: TGCGCCAGCAGCCAACCCCCACGGGCTAGCGGGAGATCCGGGGAGCTGTTTTTT. This gives the protein CASSQPPRASGRSGELFF.

V and J are TRBV6-5 and TRBJ2-1; TRBD2 matches at 15 bases. There are 15 residues in the CDR3. Germline CDR1 is MNHEY and CDR2 is SVGAGI. With 5 bases clipped from V and 8 bases from J, the junction kept 4 bases outside the gene matches. CDR3 residues: CASSPGLAGGHEQFF. The CDR3 DNA reads as TGTGCCAGCAGTCCTGGACTAGCGGGAGGGCATGAGCAGTTCTTC.

The chain is built from TRBV18 and TRBJ2-1; weak D call: TRBD1 (5 bases). The CDR3 contains 15 residues. The germline V gene has CDR1 KGHSH and CDR2 LQKENI. Trimming pared 2 bases from V and 8 bases from J, leaving 16 bases between. For the CDR3, the DNA is TGTGCCAGCTCACCAAGAGCAGCCATGGGGCATGAGCAGTTCTTC. Translating it yields CASSPRAAMGHEQFF.

J is TRBJ2-4 and V is TRBV18; 7 bases align to TRBD2. After removal of 0 bases from V and 3 bases from J, the junction contained 11 bases not matched to a gene. In germline, CDR1 is KGHSH, CDR2 LQKENI. There are 18 residues in the CDR3. In DNA, the CDR3 is TGTGCCAGCTCACCACCGATTCGCGGGGGTGGGGTCAAAAACATTCAGTACTTC. Translating gives CASSPPIRGGGVKNIQYF.

The genes are TRBV30 and TRBJ2-5; tentative D call: TRBD2 (6 bases). Trimming took off 3 bases at V and 5 bases at J, with 19 bases between the two ends. Germline loops: CDR1 GTSNPN, CDR2 SVGIG (reference sequence). This CDR3 region has 15 residues. This CDR3 reads CAWRSDYPSWETQYF. In DNA form, the CDR3 reads TGTGCCTGGAGATCGGACTATCCCTCATGGGAGACCCAGTACTTC.

The rearrangement joins TRBV19 to TRBJ1-3; 10 bases fit TRBD1. This CDR3 contains 17 residues. The germline CDR1 and CDR2 sequences are LNHDA and SQIVND (reference sequence). Trimming removed 3 bases from V and 2 bases from J; junction bases left unmatched: 7. CDR3 in DNA: TGTGCCAGTAGTATCGCCCGGGGACAGGGGCCTGGAAACACCATATATTTT. Amino acid sequence: CASSIARGQGPGNTIYF.

The rearrangement uses TRBV20-1 and TRBJ2-3; D perhaps matches TRBD2 (6 bases). V was trimmed by 3 bases and J by 2 bases, leaving 18 bases between them. CDR1 DFQATT and CDR2 SNEGSKA come from the germline V gene (reference sequence). The CDR3 has 16 residues. The CDR3 reads CSASVIARGNTDTQYF. The CDR3 DNA reads TGCAGTGCTAGTGTGATAGCCCGGGGGAACACAGATACGCAGTATTTT.

This clone has more than one count but fewer than ten. The chain combines TRBV15 with TRBJ2-2; 8 positions match TRBD1. The CDR3 spans 12 residues. Germline V gene lookup returns CDR1 LNHNV and CDR2 YYDKDF (reference sequence). The ends lost 1 base at V and 12 bases at J; junction bases unmatched: 1. CDR3 DNA sequence: TGTGCCACCAGCAGAGGGACAGGGAAGCTGTTTTTT. Translation: CATSRGTGKLFF. The whole variable domain, filled in from reference TRBV15 and TRBJ2-2, reads DAMVIQNPRYQVTQFGKPVTLSCSQTLNHNVMYWYQQKSSQAPKLLFHYYDKDFNNEADTPDNFQSRRPNTSFCFLDIRSPGLGDTAMYLCATSRGTGKLFFGEGSRLTVL.

This clone appeared a few times. The chain links TRBV30 to TRBJ1-1; D remains unclear. The CDR3 runs to 14 residues. Germline V gene lookup returns CDR1 GTSNPN and CDR2 SVGIG (reference sequence). Deletions cut 1 base from V and 1 base from J, with 10 bases between. This CDR3 is CAWSDLEENTEAFF. CDR3 nucleotide sequence: TGTGCCTGGAGTGATCTGGAGGAGAACACTGAAGCTTTCTTT.

The rearrangement links TRBV7-6 to TRBJ1-3; D may be TRBD1 (6 bases). Germline CDR1 reads SGHVS; CDR2 reads FNYEAQ. The CDR3 covers 15 residues. V lost 5 bases and J lost 4, with 15 bases in between. CDR3 nucleotides: TGTGCCAGCAGCGGTAGTGGGGGGGCCGGAAACACCATATATTTT. Protein sequence: CASSGSGGAGNTIYF. Full variable domain (outside the CDR3, taken from reference TRBV7-6 and TRBJ1-3): GAGVSQSPRYKVTKRGQDVALRCDPISGHVSLYWYRQALGQGPEFLTYFNYEAQQDKSGLPNDRFSAERPEGSISTLTIQRTEQRDSAMYRCASSGSGGAGNTIYFGEGSWLTVV.

This chain uses TRBV6-5 with TRBJ1-2; TRBD1 matches 7 bases. After removal of 4 bases from V and 6 bases from J, the junction contained 2 bases not matched to a gene. The CDR3 length is 12 residues. Germline values: CDR1 MNHEY, CDR2 SVGAGI. As DNA, the CDR3 is TGTGCCAGCAGTTCGACAGGGCATGGCTACACCTTC. It codes for CASSSTGHGYTF.

Note on this clone: Other DNA sequences within the sample encode an identical CDR3. The rearrangement joins TRBV7-2 to TRBJ2-1; possibly TRBD1 for D (5 bases). The CDR3 runs to 13 residues. In germline, CDR1 is SGHTA, CDR2 FQGNSA. V was shortened by 5 bases and J by 4 bases, with 9 bases between the two germline ends. Here the CDR3 DNA reads TGTGCCAGCAGCGGACAAAATTACAATGAGCAGTTCTTC. Its protein product is CASSGQNYNEQFF.

The V and J genes are TRBV7-3 and TRBJ2-1; the match to TRBD2 covers 10 bases. The V segment lost 3 bases and the J segment 5 bases; nucleotides outside the gene matches: 4. The CDR3 spans 15 residues. Looked up from germline, CDR1 is SGHTA and CDR2 is FQGTGA. CDR3 sequence reads: CASSFSGRKNNEQFF. The DNA of the CDR3 is TGTGCCAGCAGCTTTAGCGGGAGGAAGAACAATGAGCAGTTCTTC.

The V gene is TRBV6-2 or TRBV6-3, the J gene TRBJ1-2; 7 bases map to TRBD1. Germline CDR1 and CDR2: MNHEY and SVGEGT. This CDR3 comprises 15 residues. J lost 10 bases, V lost 0 bases, and 11 bases had no gene match. Here the CDR3 reads CASSYSLDRAPDYTF. The CDR3 DNA is TGTGCCAGCAGTTACTCCCTCGACAGGGCTCCCGACTACACCTTC.

This chain connects TRBV4-3 to TRBJ1-4; 10 bases map to TRBD1. V was pared by 2 bases and J by 7 bases, with 7 bases of the junction left unmatched. The CDR3 sequence is 16 residues long. Per germline, CDR1 LGHNA and CDR2 YSLEER. The CDR3 sequence: CASSQTPTGGTEKLFF. In nucleotides, the CDR3 is TGCGCCAGCAGCCAAACGCCGACAGGGGGCACTGAAAAACTGTTTTTT.